This T cell receptor beta chain was identified during a study of blood T cell repertoires in COVID-19 (TCRdb year 2020). In terms of the full investigation: Samples from collaborators originated in the United States, Italy and Spain and spanned both the acute and convalescent phases of COVID-19. The repertoires were made available in a free public database intended to serve as a resource for research on the immune response to SARS-CoV-2. Subjects who had been exposed to COVID-19, were actively infected with it, or had recovered from it provided the deeply sampled blood TCRbeta repertoires that made up the dataset. The material from the prospective study consisted of cDNA or gDNA derived from T cells, B-cell-depleted T cells, or PBMCs. The samples were drawn from two sources: the first 160 participants of the ongoing ImmuneRACE study, and about 1,300 subjects contributed by 6 global collaborators. Sample metadata almost always included a de-identified subject ID, COVID-19 status, age in years and sex. Where HLA class I and class II types were available, the types were taken from metadata supplied by the sample provider, not from assay-based typing. What the research found in general, with its limitations: The quantity of clinical and demographic metadata differed by source and by participant and was supplied without curation.

The collaborating institutions used their own protocols to collect whole blood in K2EDTA tubes. Collaborator samples were shipped for TCRbeta analysis as frozen whole blood, isolated PBMCs, or DNA extracted from either sample type. Relative to germline, V is missing 6 bases and J is missing 4 bases, with 6 bases of the junction outside any gene match. The CDR3 goes from the cysteine to the phenylalanine over 16 residues. CDR3 DNA is the only sequence kept; it has 48 bases, read in frame from the first base. CDR1 is given as ENHRY and CDR2 as SYGVKD, both from the germline V gene. The immunoSEQ Assay, a bias-controlled multiplex PCR, was used to amplify TCRbeta CDR3 regions from genomic DNA. The study's own analysis went as follows. The number of nucleated cells in each sample was estimated by amplification of reference gene primers within the assay. To quantify the absolute abundance of each unique TCRbeta CDR3 rearrangement, sequence reads were collapsed and filtered. For each sample, productive Simpson clonality was calculated by taking the square root of Simpson's diversity index across productive rearrangements. TCRdb retrieved this table from immuneACCESS and kept in-frame rearrangements only. Not all clones are present; in checked studies, unresolved V genes account for under half, and no reason is known for the remainder. That table gives V, J and clone size, and the DNA gave D and trimming. This sample has a few hundred thousand clones in its table, and almost 85% of those were observed once. The ten largest clones represent 5% to 6.5% of the sample.

As concerns this clone: Its antigen specificity is not known. Nothing much larger sits one base from this clone, and base qualities are not available.

Rearrangement joined TRBV10-3 to TRBJ2-1, with 13 bases matching TRBD2. The sequenced material came from peripheral blood. This TCR derives from a man aged 50 to 60 with active or convalescent COVID-19. The CDR3 has the sequence CAISAGTSGVYNEQFF. The sequenced DNA: TGTGCCATCAGCGCCGGGACTAGCGGGGTTTACAATGAGCAGTTCTTC.